The 23 T cell receptor beta chains listed next were all sequenced from one sample in a study of blood T cell repertoires in COVID-19. Only in-frame clones appear in the TCRdb table, and some are missing; sequencing was by immunoSEQ multiplex PCR. Of 95,000 to 150,000 clones in the sample, approximately 85% were seen once. Material: peripheral blood. Every receptor here comes from a woman older than 75 with COVID-19, enrolled during active disease.

The gene calls are TRBV11-2 and TRBJ2-3; 7 bases match TRBD2. The J segment lost 0 bases and the V segment lost 4 bases, leaving 4 bases of the junction unmatched. The V gene's germline CDR1 is SGHAT and CDR2 FQNNGV. The CDR3 consists of 15 residues. CDR3 in amino acids: CASSSGLQSTDTQYF. The CDR3 nucleotides are TGTGCCAGCAGCTCGGGACTACAAAGCACAGATACGCAGTATTTT.

The chain links TRBV2 to TRBJ2-6; 12 bases match TRBD2. J was trimmed by 3 bases and V by 1 base; bases with no gene match: 4. CDR3 length: 18 amino acids. Germline-derived CDR1 and CDR2 are SNHLY and FYNNEI. The CDR3 sequence is CASSEGLAGVNGANVLTF. CDR3 DNA sequence: TGTGCCAGCAGTGAAGGACTAGCGGGAGTTAATGGGGCCAACGTCCTGACTTTC.

The gene calls are TRBV29-1 and TRBJ1-4; 8 positions agree with TRBD1. The germline V gene has CDR1 SQVTM and CDR2 ANQGSEA. The CDR3 is 13 amino acids. After removal of 7 bases from V and 8 bases from J, the junction contained 9 bases not matched to a gene. CDR3 coding DNA: TGCAGCGCAGCCCCGGACAGGGCGGAAAAACTGTTTTTT. Its protein is CSAAPDRAEKLFF.

CDR3 in DNA: TGTGCCAGCAGCTACACGCGCCAAGCGGGCGGCGAGCAGTACTTC. This gives the protein CASSYTRQAGGEQYF. The chain employs TRBV7-2 and TRBJ2-7, with a possible D match to TRBD2 (6 bases). V was pared by 4 bases and J by 6 bases, with 19 bases between. CDR1 is SGHTA, CDR2 FQGNSA, per germline. The CDR3 length is 15 residues.

The chain is built from TRBV13 and TRBJ2-5; weak D call: TRBD2 (5 bases). Germline V lookup: CDR1 PRHDT, CDR2 FYEKMQ (reference sequence). Between the trimmed V and J ends, which lost 2 bases and 2 bases, there was a span of 12 bases. This CDR3 is 15 amino acids long. The CDR3 spells CASSLNPGSQETQYF. The CDR3 DNA reads TGTGCCAGCAGCTTAAACCCGGGGTCGCAAGAGACCCAGTACTTC.

This clone was counted many times. V and J are TRBV11-2 and TRBJ2-7, with D possibly TRBD2 on 5 matching bases. CDR1 is SGHAT and CDR2 is FQNNGV in the germline V gene. The V and J ends lost 4 bases and 7 bases respectively, with 17 bases between them. This CDR3 is built from 14 residues. CDR3 in DNA: TGTGCCAGCAGCTCTGTCACGGGGTGGCGGGAGCAGTACTTC. This translates into CASSSVTGWREQYF.

V usage is TRBV6-6 and J usage is TRBJ1-2; D perhaps matches TRBD1 (6 bases). Per germline, CDR1 MNHNY and CDR2 SVGAGI (reference sequence). Trimming took off 5 bases at V and 6 bases at J, with 13 bases between the two ends. The CDR3 covers 13 residues. CDR3 DNA: TGTGCCAGCAGTAGGGGGACATTACATGGCTACACCTTC. Translating it yields CASSRGTLHGYTF.

This chain joins TRBV7-2 and TRBJ1-1; D remains unclear. V was shortened by 3 bases and J by 4 bases, with 12 bases between the two germline ends. In germline, CDR1 is SGHTA, CDR2 FQGNSA. The CDR3 is 14 residues long. In DNA form, the CDR3 reads TGTGCCAGCAGCTTCCCCTTCGAGAGCACTGAAGCTTTCTTT. Amino acid sequence: CASSFPFESTEAFF.

The J gene is TRBJ1-6, the V gene TRBV18, with a possible D match to TRBD1 (6 bases). Trimming left V 3 bases short and J 10 bases short, with 13 bases between. This CDR3 is 14 amino acids long. CDR1 is KGHSH and CDR2 is LQKENI in the germline V gene. The CDR3 here is CASSPNRVESPLHF. CDR3 in DNA: TGTGCCAGCTCACCGAACAGGGTTGAATCACCCCTCCACTTT.

In DNA, the CDR3 is TGTGCCAGCGGACCGGCGGACAGCTCAAACACAGATACGCAGTATTTT. Protein: CASGPADSSNTDTQYF. The rearrangement joins TRBV28 to TRBJ2-3; D is possibly TRBD1 (6 bases). Germline V gene data show CDR1 as MDHEN and CDR2 as SYDVKM. V was clipped by 8 bases and J by 2 bases, with 20 bases between them. The CDR3 contains 16 residues. Full variable domain (outside the CDR3, taken from reference TRBV28 and TRBJ2-3): DVKVTQSSRYLVKRTGEKVFLECVQDMDHENMFWYRQDPGLGLRLIYFSYDVKMKEKGDIPEGYSVSREKKERFSLILESASTNQTSMYLCASGPADSSNTDTQYFGPGTRLTVL.

The chain has TRBV9 and TRBJ2-7; the match to TRBD1 covers 9 bases. V gave up 0 bases and J gave up 4 bases; unmatched junction bases: 5. This CDR3 has 15 residues. Germline V gene sequence: CDR1 SGDLS, CDR2 YYNGEE. CDR3 loop: CASSVGTGDNYEQYF. CDR3 bases: TGTGCCAGCAGCGTAGGGACAGGGGACAATTACGAGCAGTACTTC.

The gene calls are TRBV29-1 and TRBJ2-5; weak D call: TRBD2 (5 bases). The CDR3 is 13 residues long. V was clipped by 7 bases and J by 7 bases, with 19 bases between them. CDR1 is SQVTM and CDR2 is ANQGSEA in the germline V gene. The CDR3 coding sequence is TGCAGCGGCGGGCGTGCTGATCTCGGGACCCAGTACTTC. This gives the protein CSGGRADLGTQYF.

J is TRBJ2-1 and V is TRBV9; 10 bases match TRBD2. With V trimmed by 0 bases and J by 5 bases, 5 bases remained unmatched. Germline V gene lookup returns CDR1 SGDLS and CDR2 YYNGEE. The CDR3 contains 16 residues. The CDR3 sequence: CASSVALAGSNNEQFF. The CDR3 bases are TGTGCCAGCAGCGTAGCACTAGCGGGATCAAACAATGAGCAGTTCTTC. Full variable domain (missing parts from reference TRBV9 and TRBJ2-1): DSGVTQTPKHLITATGQRVTLRCSPRSGDLSVYWYQQSLDQGLQFLIQYYNGEERAKGNILERFSAQQFPDLHSELNLSSLELGDSALYFCASSVALAGSNNEQFFGPGTRLTVL.

The chain's CDR3 is CASSWGHEETQYF. The CDR3 DNA sequence: TGTGCCAGCAGTTGGGGACATGAAGAGACCCAGTACTTC. The chain recombines TRBV28 with TRBJ2-5; TRBD1 is a possible D gene (6 bases). The CDR3 is 13 residues long. Germline CDR1 MDHEN, CDR2 SYDVKM. V gave up 4 bases and J gave up 3 bases, with 9 bases separating them.

The chain recombines TRBV6-1 with TRBJ2-7; TRBD1 is a possible D gene (6 bases). The CDR3 contains 18 residues. Germline lookup yields CDR1 MNHNS and CDR2 SASEGT. V dropped 4 bases and J dropped 3 bases, with 25 bases sitting between them. In DNA, the CDR3 is TGTGCCAGCAGTGCCCAGGGGTTGAGGAACAGGGAAGGCTACGAGCAGTACTTC. Translated: CASSAQGLRNREGYEQYF.

V and J are TRBV3-1 (or the pseudogene TRBV3-2) and TRBJ1-2; 9 positions match TRBD1. CDR3 length: 14 residues. Germline CDR1 LGHDT, CDR2 YNNKEL (reference sequence). Trimming took 5 bases from V and 7 from J; bases not matched to a gene: 8. In DNA, the CDR3 is TGTGCCAGCAGCAACGGACAGGGGCCTTCTGGCTACACCTTC. Translated: CASSNGQGPSGYTF.

The rearrangement uses TRBV10-1 and TRBJ2-1; D is ambiguous. V lost 3 bases, J lost 8 bases, and 2 bases lay in between. The CDR3 extends over 10 amino acids. Germline V CDR1 and CDR2: WNHNN, SYGVQD (reference sequence). The CDR3 protein is CASSDDEQFF. CDR3 DNA: TGCGCCAGCAGTGACGATGAGCAGTTCTTC.

This clone was observed a single time. The CDR3 protein is CASSFTGFTGNEQFF. The CDR3 DNA is TGTGCCAGCAGTTTCACAGGGTTTACCGGCAATGAGCAGTTCTTC. The gene calls are TRBV6-2 or TRBV6-3 and TRBJ2-1; tentative D call: TRBD1 (6 bases). Germline V gene data show CDR1 as MNHEY and CDR2 as SVGEGT. This CDR3 comprises 15 residues. V lost 4 bases to trimming and J lost 6 bases, with 16 bases between them.

This clone has more than one count but fewer than ten. The CDR3: CASSFRGALSYEQYF. The DNA of the CDR3 is TGTGCCAGCAGCTTCCGGGGGGCTCTCTCCTACGAGCAGTACTTC. The chain couples TRBV7-9 to TRBJ2-7, with TRBD2 as a possible D gene (7 bases). V lost 3 bases and J 0 bases, leaving 12 bases between the germline ends. The germline V gene encodes CDR1 SEHNR and CDR2 FQNEAQ (reference sequence). The CDR3 is made up of 15 amino acids.

This clone was seen a handful of times. The V and J genes are TRBV11-1 and TRBJ2-7, with 7 bases matching TRBD1. After removal of 6 bases from V and 4 bases from J, the junction contained 9 bases not matched to a gene. The length of the CDR3 is 14 residues. Germline assignment: CDR1 SGHAT and CDR2 FQDESV (reference sequence). Here the CDR3 DNA reads TGTGCCAGCAGACCAAAGACAGGGTTATACGAGCAGTACTTC. Amino acids: CASRPKTGLYEQYF.

The chain links TRBV28 to TRBJ1-6; 8 positions agree with TRBD1. The CDR3 has 15 amino acids. J was trimmed by 10 bases and V by 5 bases; bases with no gene match: 10. From germline, CDR1 is MDHEN and CDR2 SYDVKM. In DNA form, the CDR3 reads TGTGCCAGCAGTACATTGGACAGGGTCGGATCACCCCTCCACTTT. Amino acids: CASSTLDRVGSPLHF.

As for this clone: One junction end disagrees with the germline gene, perhaps due to a read error. The chain links TRBV28 to TRBJ1-2; TRBD1 agrees at 11 bases. There are 17 residues in the CDR3. Germline V lookup: CDR1 MDHEN, CDR2 SYDVKM. The CDR3 protein is CASRLSPGQGAGYGYTF. CDR3 sequence (DNA): TGTGCCAGCAGATTATCCCCTGGACAGGGGGCAGGCTATGGCTACACCTTC.

The rearrangement links TRBV7-2 to TRBJ2-3, with D possibly matching TRBD2 (6 bases). This CDR3 has 14 amino acids. With 3 bases removed from V and 5 bases from J, the gap between germline ends came to 12 bases. CDR1 is SGHTA and CDR2 is FQGNSA in the germline V gene. The chain's CDR3 is CASSLGLSVDTQYF. The CDR3 nucleotides read TGTGCCAGCAGCTTGGGACTGTCTGTAGATACGCAGTATTTT.